One sample yielded the 12 T cell receptor beta chains listed below, sequenced in a study of T cells expressing NK-cell markers. TCRdb re-called the 5' RACE reads and gives one entry per CDR3 protein, without DNA. Seen in this sample are about 410,000 distinct CDR3 sequences; the ten most common clones hold about 11%. Sequenced sample: blood T cells: a sorted CD56 or NKG2C T cell subset, CD4+ or CD8+ T cells, or bulk PBMC T cells (not recorded which). These receptors came from a woman in her 50s in good health.

The chain has TRBV12-3 or TRBV12-4 and TRBJ2-1; without DNA, the TCRdb call of TRBD2 cannot be checked. The length of the CDR3 is 15 residues. CDR3 loop: CASTLASGLGNEQFF.

This chain joins TRBV11-3 and TRBJ1-1; TCRdb's assignment of TRBD1 cannot be checked, as there is no DNA. This CDR3 region has 16 residues. Germline V gene sequence: CDR1 SGHNT, CDR2 YENEEA. The CDR3 sequence is CASSLFSGHMNTEAFF.

V and J are TRBV29-1 and TRBJ1-2; TCRdb gives TRBD1 as the D gene, but with no DNA this cannot be confirmed. Germline V gene sequence: CDR1 SQVTM, CDR2 ANQGSEA. The CDR3 consists of 14 residues. CDR3 in amino acids: CSAEGDRANYGYTF.

V is TRBV19 and J is TRBJ2-7; TCRdb names TRBD2, which stays unverified in the absence of DNA. CDR1 and CDR2 (germline): LNHDA, SQIVND (reference sequence). This CDR3 has 16 residues. The CDR3 region is CASSRFRRLVGDEQYF.

V usage is TRBV18 and J usage is TRBJ2-2. The CDR3 spans 13 residues. Germline V lookup: CDR1 KGHSH, CDR2 LQKENI. The CDR3: CASSPTAGGELFF.

The V call is TRBV24-1, the J call TRBJ2-5; TCRdb indicates TRBD1, and absent DNA this call remains unverified. Germline V lookup: CDR1 KGHDR, CDR2 SFDVKD. The CDR3 is made up of 16 amino acids. CDR3 residues: CATSGQGNGYQETQYF.

The chain combines TRBV30 with TRBJ2-5; TCRdb's assignment of TRBD1 cannot be checked, as there is no DNA. Germline V CDR1 and CDR2: GTSNPN, SVGIG (reference sequence). This CDR3 is 15 amino acids long. This CDR3 reads CAWSDTGGTKETQYF.

The chain couples TRBV30 to TRBJ2-1; checking the TCRdb D call of TRBD2 is not possible without DNA. Germline V lookup: CDR1 GTSNPN, CDR2 SVGIG (reference sequence). The CDR3 extends over 15 amino acids. The CDR3 loop reads CAWSTGTSGRYEQFF.

The chain employs TRBV15 and TRBJ2-1; TCRdb designates TRBD2, a call that cannot be tested without DNA. The length of the CDR3 is 15 residues. CDR1 and CDR2 from the germline V gene are LNHNV and YYDKDF (reference sequence). CDR3 in amino acids: CATSRDWASYNEQFF.

The CDR3 sequence: CASSNRGEGDTDTQYF. The chain has TRBV7-6 and TRBJ2-3; there is no DNA to check the TCRdb D call of TRBD1. The CDR3 runs 16 residues. CDR1 and CDR2 from the germline V gene are SGHVS and FNYEAQ.

This chain joins TRBV12-3 or TRBV12-4 and TRBJ2-2; TCRdb returns TRBD1, unconfirmable since there is no DNA. The CDR3 length is 15 residues. This CDR3 reads CASSGQGAGTGELFF.

The rearrangement links TRBV24-1 to TRBJ1-1; TCRdb's D gene call, TRBD1, goes unchecked for lack of DNA. Germline-derived CDR1 and CDR2 are KGHDR and SFDVKD. This CDR3 is built from 11 residues. This chain's CDR3 is CATSGGAEAFF.